Presented here are 11 T cell receptor beta chains from one specimen sequenced in a study of T cell changes during pregnancy in multiple sclerosis. The method was immunoSEQ multiplex PCR; TCRdb's version includes in-frame clones alone and lacks a portion of them. Counted here are around 100,000 clones, approximately 90% occurring once; the ten biggest clones make up around 0.8%. The sequencing used peripheral blood, collected in the second trimester of pregnancy. The receptor set was obtained from a female donor in good health, enrolled as a control in a pregnancy study.

Remarks on this clone: The same CDR3 is also encoded by other DNA sequences in this sample. This rearrangement joins TRBV5-4 to TRBJ2-7; no clear D. V lost 2 bases and J lost 4, with 4 bases in between. The CDR3 loop spans 11 amino acids. Germline assignment: CDR1 SGHNT and CDR2 YYREEE (reference sequence). In DNA, the CDR3 is TGTGCCAGCAGCTTTTATTACGAGCAGTACTTC. It codes for CASSFYYEQYF. Supplemented by reference TRBV5-4 and TRBJ2-7, the full variable domain reads ETGVTQSPTHLIKTRGQQVTLRCSSQSGHNTVSWYQQALGQGPQFIFQYYREEENGRGNFPPRFSGLQFPNYSSELNVNALELDDSALYLCASSFYYEQYFGPGTRLTVT.

Here the CDR3 DNA reads TGTGCCAGCAGCTCGGGACAGGGGGCAGTTAATGAAAAACTGTTTTTT. Translating gives CASSSGQGAVNEKLFF. V and J are TRBV5-8 and TRBJ1-4; 12 nucleotides match TRBD1. The V and J ends lost 3 bases and 4 bases, in that order; junction bases with no gene match: 4. The CDR3 is 16 amino acids. Germline-derived CDR1 and CDR2 are SGHTS and YDEGEE. Supplemented by reference TRBV5-8 and TRBJ1-4, the full variable domain reads EAGVTQSPTHLIKTRGQQATLRCSPISGHTSVYWYQQALGLGLQFLLWYDEGEERNRGNFPPRFSGRQFPNYSSELNVNALELEDSALYLCASSSGQGAVNEKLFFGSGTQLSVL.

The chain recombines TRBV12-2 with TRBJ1-2; the listed D gene, TRBD1, was not tested against the DNA. TRBV12-2 is deemed a pseudogene. The CDR3 is made up of 17 amino acids. CDR3 sequence (DNA): TGTGCAAGTCGCTTAGCGGAGATAGGGGGCTACAACTATGGCTACACCTTC. This translates into CASRLAEIGGYNYGYTF.

The chain links TRBV7-6 to TRBJ2-5, with 12 bases lining up with TRBD2. The length of the CDR3 is 16 residues. The V and J ends lost 5 bases and 0 bases, in that order; junction bases with no gene match: 4. Per the germline V gene, CDR1 is SGHVS and CDR2 is FNYEAQ. The CDR3 sequence is CASSVTSGGYQETQYF. The CDR3 DNA is TGTGCCAGCAGCGTAACTAGCGGGGGGTACCAAGAGACCCAGTACTTC. The variable domain in full, completed from reference TRBV7-6 and TRBJ2-5, reads GAGVSQSPRYKVTKRGQDVALRCDPISGHVSLYWYRQALGQGPEFLTYFNYEAQQDKSGLPNDRFSAERPEGSISTLTIQRTEQRDSAMYRCASSVTSGGYQETQYFGPGTRLLVL.

This clone occurred once. This sequence joins TRBV2 and TRBJ1-6, with D possibly being TRBD1 (6 bases). This CDR3 contains 14 residues. CDR1 is SNHLY and CDR2 is FYNNEI in the germline V gene. The ends were cut back, 11 bases at V and 8 bases at J, with 19 bases in the middle. The CDR3 loop reads CAVREQGVYSPLHF. In nucleotides, the CDR3 is TGTGCCGTAAGAGAACAGGGCGTCTATTCACCCCTCCACTTT.

This clone was recorded only once. The rearrangement uses TRBV9 and TRBJ2-3; a possible D gene is TRBD2 (6 bases). Germline V gene data show CDR1 as SGDLS and CDR2 as YYNGEE. The CDR3 extends over 18 amino acids. The V gene lost 4 bases and the J gene lost 0 bases, with 21 bases spanning the gap. Written as DNA, the CDR3 is TGTGCCAGCAGCCCCAGTAGGTCACTAGCTGACAGCACAGATACGCAGTATTTT. This gives the protein CASSPSRSLADSTDTQYF.

The chain is built from TRBV6-5 and TRBJ1-1; D call uncertain. Trimming removed 0 bases from V and 3 bases from J, with 14 bases in between. CDR3 length equals 16 residues. Germline CDR1 and CDR2: MNHEY and SVGAGI. The CDR3 region is CASSYSGGRYDTEAFF. In nucleotides, the CDR3 is TGTGCCAGCAGTTACTCGGGAGGGCGGTACGACACTGAAGCTTTCTTT.

The rearrangement uses TRBV2 and TRBJ1-1, with D unclear. The CDR3 contains 14 residues. Germline assignment: CDR1 SNHLY and CDR2 FYNNEI. Trimming stripped 4 bases from V and 1 base from J, with 10 bases between. CDR3 protein: CASSVRQSNTEAFF. DNA for the CDR3: TGTGCCAGCAGTGTACGACAATCGAACACTGAAGCTTTCTTT. Full variable domain (outside the CDR3, taken from reference TRBV2 and TRBJ1-1): EPEVTQTPSHQVTQMGQEVILRCVPISNHLYFYWYRQILGQKVEFLVSFYNNEISEKSEIFDDQFSVERPDGSNFTLKIRSTKLEDSAMYFCASSVRQSNTEAFFGQGTRLTVV.

V is TRBV10-2 and J is TRBJ2-3; tentatively, D is TRBD1 (6 bases). CDR1 and CDR2 from the germline V gene are WSHSY and SAAADI. The CDR3 consists of 13 residues. The V end lost 2 bases, the J end lost 6 bases, and 9 bases lay between the germline ends. CDR3 in DNA: TGCGCCAGCAGTGAGCAACAGGGTGATACGCAGTATTTT. Translated: CASSEQQGDTQYF.

This clone came up a few times. The J gene is TRBJ2-2, the V gene TRBV2; TRBD2 matches 10 bases. V lost 6 bases, J lost 6 bases, and 7 bases stayed unmatched. The germline V gene has CDR1 SNHLY and CDR2 FYNNEI. This CDR3 spans 15 amino acids. The CDR3 DNA follows: TGTGCCAGCAGACCAGGACTAGCGGATTCCGGGGAGCTGTTTTTT. It encodes CASRPGLADSGELFF.

V gene TRBV28 combines with J gene TRBJ2-7, with TRBD2 matching 10 bases. The germline V gene encodes CDR1 MDHEN and CDR2 SYDVKM. The CDR3 covers 15 residues. V gave up 4 bases and J gave up 1 base; unmatched junction bases: 4. CDR3: CASSSWTSGSYEQYF. Here the CDR3 DNA reads TGTGCCAGCAGTTCCTGGACTAGCGGATCCTACGAGCAGTACTTC.